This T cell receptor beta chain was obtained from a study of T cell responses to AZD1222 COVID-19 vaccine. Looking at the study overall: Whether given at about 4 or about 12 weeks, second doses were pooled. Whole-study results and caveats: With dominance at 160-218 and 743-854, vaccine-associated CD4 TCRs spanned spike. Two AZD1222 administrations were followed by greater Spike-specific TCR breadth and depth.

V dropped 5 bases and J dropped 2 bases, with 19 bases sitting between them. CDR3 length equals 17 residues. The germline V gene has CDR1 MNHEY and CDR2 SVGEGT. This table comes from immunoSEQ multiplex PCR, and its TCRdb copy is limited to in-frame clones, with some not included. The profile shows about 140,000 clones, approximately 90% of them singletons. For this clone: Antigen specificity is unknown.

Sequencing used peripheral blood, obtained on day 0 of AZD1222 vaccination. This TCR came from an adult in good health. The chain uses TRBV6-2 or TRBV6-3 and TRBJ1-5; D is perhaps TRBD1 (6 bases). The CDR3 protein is CASSPLGAGVRNQPQHF. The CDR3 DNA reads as TGTGCCAGCAGTCCCCTTGGGGCAGGGGTTCGCAATCAGCCCCAGCATTTT.